This TCR beta chain was observed in a study of PD-1 blockade in classical Hodgkin lymphoma. This clone was observed once. Every patient relapsed after autologous stem cell transplantation, and brentuximab vedotin exposure varied. Germline values: CDR1 SNHLY, CDR2 FYNNEI. V lost 4 bases and J lost 2, with 11 bases in between. The CDR3 runs to 14 residues. Clones were sequenced by immunoSEQ multiplex PCR, and TCRdb holds only the in-frame ones, with some missing. The sample lists roughly 11,000 clones, almost 85% occurring once. This receptor was taken from a human donor with classical Hodgkin lymphoma. The rearrangement uses TRBV2 and TRBJ2-5; a weak D match, TRBD2 (7 bases). Specimen: peripheral blood mononuclear cells (PBMCs), collected before the second cycle of nivolumab. CDR3 DNA: TGTGCCAGCAGTGGTAGGGGGGGACAAGAGACCCAGTACTTC. Its translation is CASSGRGGQETQYF.